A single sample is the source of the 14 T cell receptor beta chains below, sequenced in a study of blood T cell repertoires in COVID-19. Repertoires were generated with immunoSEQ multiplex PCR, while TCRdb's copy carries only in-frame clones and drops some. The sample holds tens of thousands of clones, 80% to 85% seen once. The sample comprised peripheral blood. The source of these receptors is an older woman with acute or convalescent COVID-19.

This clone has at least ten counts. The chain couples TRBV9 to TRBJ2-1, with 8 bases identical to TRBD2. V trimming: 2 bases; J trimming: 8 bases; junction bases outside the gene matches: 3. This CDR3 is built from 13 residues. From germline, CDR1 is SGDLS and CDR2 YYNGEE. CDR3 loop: CASSVTSVDEQFF. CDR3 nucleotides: TGTGCCAGCAGCGTGACTAGCGTGGATGAGCAGTTCTTC.

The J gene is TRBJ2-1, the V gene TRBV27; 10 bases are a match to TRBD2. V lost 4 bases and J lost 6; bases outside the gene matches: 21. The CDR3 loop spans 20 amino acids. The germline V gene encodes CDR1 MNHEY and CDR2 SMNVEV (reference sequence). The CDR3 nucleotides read TGTGCCAGCAGTTCGCAAAGGGGCTGGGGGAGCGGGAGGGCCGTCAATGAGCAGTTCTTC. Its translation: CASSSQRGWGSGRAVNEQFF.

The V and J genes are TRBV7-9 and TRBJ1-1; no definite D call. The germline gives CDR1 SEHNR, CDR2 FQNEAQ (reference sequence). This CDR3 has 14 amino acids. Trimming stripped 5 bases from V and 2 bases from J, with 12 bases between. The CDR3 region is CASSPPPVNTEAFF. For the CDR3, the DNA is TGTGCCAGCAGCCCTCCGCCAGTAAACACTGAAGCTTTCTTT.

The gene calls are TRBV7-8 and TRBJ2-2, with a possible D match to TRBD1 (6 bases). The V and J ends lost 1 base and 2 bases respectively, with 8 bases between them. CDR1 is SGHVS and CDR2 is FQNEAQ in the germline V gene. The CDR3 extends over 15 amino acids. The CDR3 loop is CASSLGTVNTGELFF. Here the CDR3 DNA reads TGTGCCAGCAGCTTAGGGACAGTTAACACCGGGGAGCTGTTTTTT.

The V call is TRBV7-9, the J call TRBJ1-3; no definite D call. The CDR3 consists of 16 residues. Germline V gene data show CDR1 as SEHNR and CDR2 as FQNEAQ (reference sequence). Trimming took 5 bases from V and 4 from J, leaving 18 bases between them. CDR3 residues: CASSERHPGEGNTIYF. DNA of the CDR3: TGTGCCAGCAGCGAAAGACACCCCGGTGAGGGAAACACCATATATTTT.

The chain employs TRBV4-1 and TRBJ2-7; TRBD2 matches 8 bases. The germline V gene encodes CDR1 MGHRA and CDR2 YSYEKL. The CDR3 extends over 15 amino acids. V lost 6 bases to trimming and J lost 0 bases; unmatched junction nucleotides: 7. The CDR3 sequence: CASSRAGESSYEQYF. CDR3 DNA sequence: TGCGCCAGCAGTAGAGCGGGAGAGAGCTCCTACGAGCAGTACTTC.

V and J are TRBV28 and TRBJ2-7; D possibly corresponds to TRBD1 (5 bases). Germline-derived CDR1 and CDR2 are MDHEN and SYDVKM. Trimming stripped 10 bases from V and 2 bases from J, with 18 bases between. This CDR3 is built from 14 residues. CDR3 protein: CATRQPIAPYEQYF. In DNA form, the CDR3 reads TGTGCCACCAGACAGCCTATCGCGCCCTACGAGCAGTACTTC.

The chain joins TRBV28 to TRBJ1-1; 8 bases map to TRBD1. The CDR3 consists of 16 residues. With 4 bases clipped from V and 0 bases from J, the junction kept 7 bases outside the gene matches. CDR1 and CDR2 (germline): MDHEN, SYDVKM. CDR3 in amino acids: CASSSHRGAMNTEAFF. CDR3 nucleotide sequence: TGTGCCAGCAGTTCCCACAGGGGGGCCATGAACACTGAAGCTTTCTTT.

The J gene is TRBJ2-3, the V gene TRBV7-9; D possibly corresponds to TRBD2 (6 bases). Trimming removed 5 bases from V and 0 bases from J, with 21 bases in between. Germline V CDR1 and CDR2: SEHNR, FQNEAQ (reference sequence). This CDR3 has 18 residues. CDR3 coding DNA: TGTGCCAGCAGCCCCCGGGGAGCGGGCTTATCTAGCACAGATACGCAGTATTTT. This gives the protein CASSPRGAGLSSTDTQYF.

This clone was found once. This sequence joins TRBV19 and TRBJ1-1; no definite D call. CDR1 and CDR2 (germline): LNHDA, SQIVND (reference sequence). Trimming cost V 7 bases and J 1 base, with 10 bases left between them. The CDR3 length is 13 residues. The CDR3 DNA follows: TGTGCCAGTACCCTGCGGGGGAACACTGAAGCTTTCTTT. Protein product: CASTLRGNTEAFF. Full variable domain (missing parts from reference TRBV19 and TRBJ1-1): DGGITQSPKYLFRKEGQNVTLSCEQNLNHDAMYWYRQDPGQGLRLIYYSQIVNDFQKGDIAEGYSVSREKKESFPLTVTSAQKNPTAFYLCASTLRGNTEAFFGQGTRLTVV.

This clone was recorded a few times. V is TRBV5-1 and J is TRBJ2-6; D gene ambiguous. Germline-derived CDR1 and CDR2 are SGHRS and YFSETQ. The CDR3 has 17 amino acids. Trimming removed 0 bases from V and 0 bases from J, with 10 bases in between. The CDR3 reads CASSLGDHNSGANVLTF. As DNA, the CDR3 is TGCGCCAGCAGCTTGGGAGATCATAACTCTGGGGCCAACGTCCTGACTTTC.

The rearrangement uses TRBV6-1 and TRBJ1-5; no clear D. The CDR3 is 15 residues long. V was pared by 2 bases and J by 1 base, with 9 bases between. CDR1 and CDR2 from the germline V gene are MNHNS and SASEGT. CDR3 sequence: CASSENLESNQPQHF. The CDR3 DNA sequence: TGTGCCAGCAGTGAAAATTTAGAAAGCAATCAGCCCCAGCATTTT.

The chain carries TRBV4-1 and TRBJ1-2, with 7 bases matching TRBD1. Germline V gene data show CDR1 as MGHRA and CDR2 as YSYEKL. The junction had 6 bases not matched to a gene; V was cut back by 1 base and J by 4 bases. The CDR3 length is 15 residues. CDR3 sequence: CASSQVTGPPYGYTF. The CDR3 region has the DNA TGCGCCAGCAGCCAAGTGACAGGGCCCCCCTATGGCTACACCTTC.

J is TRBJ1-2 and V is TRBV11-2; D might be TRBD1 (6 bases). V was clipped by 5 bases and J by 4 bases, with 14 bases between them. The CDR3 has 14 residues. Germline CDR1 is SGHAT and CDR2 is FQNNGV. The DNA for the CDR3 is TGTGCCAGCAGCACAAGACAGGAGTCCTATGGCTACACCTTC. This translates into CASSTRQESYGYTF.